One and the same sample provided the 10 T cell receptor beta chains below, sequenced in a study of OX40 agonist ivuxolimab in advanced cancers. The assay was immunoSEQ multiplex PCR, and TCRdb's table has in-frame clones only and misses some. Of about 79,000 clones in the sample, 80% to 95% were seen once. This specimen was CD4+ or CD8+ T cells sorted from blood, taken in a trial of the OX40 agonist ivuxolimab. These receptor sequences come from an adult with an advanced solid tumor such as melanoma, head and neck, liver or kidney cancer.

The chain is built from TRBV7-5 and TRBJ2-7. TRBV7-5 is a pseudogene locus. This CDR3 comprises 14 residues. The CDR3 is CARAKSPGPYEQYF. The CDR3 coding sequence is TGTGCCAGAGCTAAAAGCCCCGGCCCCTACGAGCAGTACTTC.

CDR3 in DNA: TGTGCCAGCAGCTTAGGGGGAGGTTGGAGCGGGCAGCCCCAGCATTTT. The encoded protein is CASSLGGGWSGQPQHF. The chain combines TRBV7-2 with TRBJ1-5, with unresolved D. The CDR3 runs to 16 residues. Germline V gene data show CDR1 as SGHTA and CDR2 as FQGNSA. With 1 base removed from V and 7 bases from J, the gap between germline ends came to 17 bases. Complete variable domain (other parts from reference TRBV7-2 and TRBJ1-5): GAGVSQSPSNKVTEKGKDVELRCDPISGHTALYWYRQSLGQGLEFLIYFQGNSAPDKSGLPSDRFSAERTGGSVSTLTIQRTQQEDSAVYLCASSLGGGWSGQPQHFGDGTRLSIL.

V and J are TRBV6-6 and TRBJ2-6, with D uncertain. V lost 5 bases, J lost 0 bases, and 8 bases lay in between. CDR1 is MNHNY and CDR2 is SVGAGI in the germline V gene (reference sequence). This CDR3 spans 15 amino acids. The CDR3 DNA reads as TGTGCCAGCAGTCCCTACGGCTCTGGGGCCAACGTCCTGACTTTC. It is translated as CASSPYGSGANVLTF.

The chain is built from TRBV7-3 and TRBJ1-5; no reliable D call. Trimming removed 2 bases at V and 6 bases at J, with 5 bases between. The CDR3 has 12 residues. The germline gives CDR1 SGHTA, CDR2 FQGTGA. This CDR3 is CASSLSRQPQHF. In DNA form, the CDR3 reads TGTGCCAGCAGCTTATCACGTCAGCCCCAGCATTTT.

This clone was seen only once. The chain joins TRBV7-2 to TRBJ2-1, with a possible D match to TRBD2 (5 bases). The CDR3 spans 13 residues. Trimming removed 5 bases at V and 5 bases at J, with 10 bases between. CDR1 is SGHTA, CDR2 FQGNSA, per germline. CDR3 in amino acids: CASSPGRDNEQFF. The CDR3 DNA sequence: TGTGCCAGCAGCCCCGGGCGGGACAATGAGCAGTTCTTC.

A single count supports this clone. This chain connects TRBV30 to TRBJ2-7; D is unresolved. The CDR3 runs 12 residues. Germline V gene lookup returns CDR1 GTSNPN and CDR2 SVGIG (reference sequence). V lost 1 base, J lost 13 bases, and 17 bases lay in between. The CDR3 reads CAWSAVRGMPYF. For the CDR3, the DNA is TGTGCCTGGAGTGCTGTCCGAGGTATGCCCTACTTC.

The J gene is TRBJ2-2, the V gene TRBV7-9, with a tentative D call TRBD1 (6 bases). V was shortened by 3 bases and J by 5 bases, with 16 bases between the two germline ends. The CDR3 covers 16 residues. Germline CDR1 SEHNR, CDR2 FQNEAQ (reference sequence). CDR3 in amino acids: CASSFRGQQETGELFF. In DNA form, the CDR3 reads TGTGCCAGCAGCTTCAGGGGTCAACAGGAGACCGGGGAGCTGTTTTTT.

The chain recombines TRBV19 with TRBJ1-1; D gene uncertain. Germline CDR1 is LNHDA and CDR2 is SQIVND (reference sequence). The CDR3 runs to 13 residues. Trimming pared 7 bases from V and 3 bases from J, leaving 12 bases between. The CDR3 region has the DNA TGTGCCAGTACCCCGCAGAAGGACACTGAAGCTTTCTTT. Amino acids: CASTPQKDTEAFF.

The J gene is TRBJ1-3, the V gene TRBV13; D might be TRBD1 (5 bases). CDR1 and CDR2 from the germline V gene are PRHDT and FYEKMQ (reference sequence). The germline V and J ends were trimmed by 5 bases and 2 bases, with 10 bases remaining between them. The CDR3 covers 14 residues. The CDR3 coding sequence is TGTGCCAGCAGCCTTCAGGGTACTGGAAACACCATATATTTT. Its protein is CASSLQGTGNTIYF.

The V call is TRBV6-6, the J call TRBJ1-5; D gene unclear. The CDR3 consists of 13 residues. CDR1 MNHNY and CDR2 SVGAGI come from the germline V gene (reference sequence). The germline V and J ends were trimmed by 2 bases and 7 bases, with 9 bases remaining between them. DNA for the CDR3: TGTGCCAGCAGTTACCGTCTTGAGCAGCCCCAGCATTTT. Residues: CASSYRLEQPQHF.